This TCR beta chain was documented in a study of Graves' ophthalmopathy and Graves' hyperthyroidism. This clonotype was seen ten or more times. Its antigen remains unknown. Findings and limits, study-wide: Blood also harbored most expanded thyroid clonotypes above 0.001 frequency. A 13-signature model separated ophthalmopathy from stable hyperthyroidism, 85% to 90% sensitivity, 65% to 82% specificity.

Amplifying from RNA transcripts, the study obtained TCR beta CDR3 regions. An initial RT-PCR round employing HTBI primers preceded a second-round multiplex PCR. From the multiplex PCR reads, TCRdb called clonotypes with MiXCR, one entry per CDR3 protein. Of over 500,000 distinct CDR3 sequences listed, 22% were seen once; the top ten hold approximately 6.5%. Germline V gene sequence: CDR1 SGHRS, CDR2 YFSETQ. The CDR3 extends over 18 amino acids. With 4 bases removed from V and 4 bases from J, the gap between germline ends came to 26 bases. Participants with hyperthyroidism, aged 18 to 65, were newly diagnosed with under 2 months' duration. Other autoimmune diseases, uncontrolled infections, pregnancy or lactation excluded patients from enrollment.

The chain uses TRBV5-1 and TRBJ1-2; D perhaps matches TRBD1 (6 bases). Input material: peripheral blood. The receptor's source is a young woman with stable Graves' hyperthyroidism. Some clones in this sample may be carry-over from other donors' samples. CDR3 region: CASSLSQTGSGFSYGYTF. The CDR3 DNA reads TGCGCCAGCAGCCTTTCCCAAACAGGGTCGGGTTTTAGCTATGGCTACACCTTC.